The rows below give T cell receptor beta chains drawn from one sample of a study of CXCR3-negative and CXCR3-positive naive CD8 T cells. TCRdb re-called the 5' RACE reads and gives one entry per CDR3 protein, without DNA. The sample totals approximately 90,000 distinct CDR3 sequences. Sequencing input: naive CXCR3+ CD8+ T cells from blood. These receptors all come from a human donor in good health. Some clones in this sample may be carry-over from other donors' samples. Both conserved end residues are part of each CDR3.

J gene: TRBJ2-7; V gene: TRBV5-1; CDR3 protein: CASSFGGTGSREQYF
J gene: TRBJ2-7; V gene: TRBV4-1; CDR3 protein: CASSQVPDPNDYEQYF
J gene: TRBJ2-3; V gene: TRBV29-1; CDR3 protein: CSSGGGSTDTQYF
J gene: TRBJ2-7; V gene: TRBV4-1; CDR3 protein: CASSQEARGTSYEQYF
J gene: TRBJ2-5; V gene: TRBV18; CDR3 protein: CASSPDRGEETQYF
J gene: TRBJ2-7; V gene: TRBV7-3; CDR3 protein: CASSLTGADEQYF
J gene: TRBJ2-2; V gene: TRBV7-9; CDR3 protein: CASSLLPGPYTGELFF
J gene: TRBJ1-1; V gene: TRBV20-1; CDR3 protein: CSARDRQGNWVVTEAFF
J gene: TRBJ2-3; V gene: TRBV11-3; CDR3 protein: CASSFGRITDTQYF
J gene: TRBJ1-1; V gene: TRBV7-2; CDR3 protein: CASSLGRRGYTEAFF
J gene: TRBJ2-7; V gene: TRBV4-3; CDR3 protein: CASSQARTYEQYF
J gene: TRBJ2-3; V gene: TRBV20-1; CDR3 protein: CSATGGPVTDTQYF
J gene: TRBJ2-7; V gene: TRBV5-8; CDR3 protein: CASSDQVLGPYEQYF
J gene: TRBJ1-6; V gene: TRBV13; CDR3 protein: CASSFLEALAYNSPLHF
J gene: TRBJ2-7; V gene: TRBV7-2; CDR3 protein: CASSLGEAGSYEQYF
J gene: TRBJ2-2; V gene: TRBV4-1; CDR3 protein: CASSQDIRQGDGELFF
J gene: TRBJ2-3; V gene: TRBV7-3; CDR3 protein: CASSSNLGDTQYF
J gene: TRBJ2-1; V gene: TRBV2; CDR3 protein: CASSEVLAGFYEQFF
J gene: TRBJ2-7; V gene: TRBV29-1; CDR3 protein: CSAEWGGEQYF
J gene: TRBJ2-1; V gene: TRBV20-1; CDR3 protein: CSAKSEFYNEQFF
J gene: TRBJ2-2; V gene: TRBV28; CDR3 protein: CASSPYYTGELFF
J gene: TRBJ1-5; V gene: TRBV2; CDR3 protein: CASSEGYSNQPQHF
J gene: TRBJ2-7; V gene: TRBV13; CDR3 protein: CASSKAFGPYEQYF
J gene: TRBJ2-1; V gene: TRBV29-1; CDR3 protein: CSVESTDFSYNEQFF
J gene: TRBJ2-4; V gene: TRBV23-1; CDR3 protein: CASSQPLGTSGRVKNIQYF
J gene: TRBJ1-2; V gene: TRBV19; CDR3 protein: CASRPGHLNTLFGYTF
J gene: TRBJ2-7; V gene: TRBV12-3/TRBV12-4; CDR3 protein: CASSLIASAEEQYF
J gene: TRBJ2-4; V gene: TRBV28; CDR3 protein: CASNRLAGGNIQYF
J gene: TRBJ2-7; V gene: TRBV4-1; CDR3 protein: CASSQAATYEQYF
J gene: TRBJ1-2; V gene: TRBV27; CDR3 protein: CASSFSRGGGNGYTF
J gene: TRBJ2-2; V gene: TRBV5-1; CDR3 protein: CASSLASGELFF
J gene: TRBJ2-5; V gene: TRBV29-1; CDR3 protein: CSVEVRGLQETQYF
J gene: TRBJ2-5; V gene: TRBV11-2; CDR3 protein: CASSSEFYETQYF